A single sample is the source of the 32 T cell receptor beta chains below, sequenced in a study of T cell repertoires in cytomegalovirus infection. Each CDR3 protein is one row after TCRdb ran MiXCR on the reads. The table records some 180,000 distinct CDR3 sequences, about 18% of them present only once. The sequencing sample was made of CD8+ T cells from PBMCs. All receptors come from a human donor in good health (CMV status not recorded). Some clones in this sample may be carry-over from other donors' samples.

V usage is TRBV7-2 and J usage is TRBJ2-5; 8 bases agree with TRBD2. This CDR3 has 17 residues. V shed 5 bases and J 12 bases; nucleotides not matched to a gene: 23. Per germline, CDR1 SGHTA and CDR2 FQGNSA. CDR3 sequence reads: CASSGNRGGGPGGAEYF. The CDR3 DNA sequence: TGTGCCAGCAGCGGCAATCGTGGGGGTGGCCCCGGGGGGGCGGAGTACTTC.

The chain employs TRBV7-9 and TRBJ1-1, with D possibly being TRBD1 (6 bases). Deletions cut 4 bases from V and 1 base from J, with 10 bases between. Germline CDR1 reads SEHNR; CDR2 reads FQNEAQ (reference sequence). The CDR3 has 14 amino acids. This CDR3 reads CASSSSQGNTEAFF. DNA for the CDR3: TGTGCCAGCAGCTCCTCACAGGGGAACACTGAAGCTTTCTTT.

The chain employs TRBV14 and TRBJ1-3; D is unresolved. In germline, CDR1 is SGHDN, CDR2 FVKESK. Trimming left V 0 bases short and J 0 bases short, with 9 bases between. The CDR3 is made up of 16 amino acids. The CDR3, as DNA: TGTGCCAGCAGCCAAGAACGGCCGTTCTCTGGAAACACCATATATTTT. It yields the protein CASSQERPFSGNTIYF.

V usage is TRBV4-1 and J usage is TRBJ2-1; 14 bases agree with TRBD2. CDR3 size: 18 residues. Losses at the gene ends were 4 bases for V and 2 bases for J; bases not matched to a gene: 7. Germline CDR1 reads MGHRA; CDR2 reads YSYEKL. The CDR3 is CASSLRTSGGLTYNEQFF. The CDR3 region has the DNA TGCGCCAGCAGCCTTAGGACTAGCGGGGGGCTTACCTACAATGAGCAGTTCTTC.

In this sample, this clonotype turned up a few times. The chain is built from TRBV6-2 or TRBV6-3 and TRBJ1-2, with D possibly matching TRBD1 (6 bases). The germline gives CDR1 MNHEY, CDR2 SVGEGT. The CDR3 sequence is 14 residues long. Trimming removed 6 bases at V and 8 bases at J, with 19 bases between. The CDR3 reads CASSLPHQGRGYTF. DNA for the CDR3: TGTGCCAGCAGCCTACCGCACCAGGGGAGGGGCTACACCTTC.

This clonotype has a handful of counts. The chain is built from TRBV7-8 and TRBJ1-1, with 9 bases matching TRBD1. Germline V gene lookup returns CDR1 SGHVS and CDR2 FQNEAQ. The CDR3 consists of 17 residues. Unmatched junction bases numbered 10, after V lost 4 bases and J lost 1 base. This CDR3 reads CASSYDSGTGPNTEAFF. Here the CDR3 DNA reads TGTGCCAGCAGCTACGACTCCGGGACAGGGCCGAACACTGAAGCTTTCTTT. The full variable domain, in which reference TRBV7-8 and TRBJ1-1 provide the parts outside the CDR3, is GAGVSQSPRYKVAKRGQDVALRCDPISGHVSLFWYQQALGQGPEFLTYFQNEAQLDKSGLPSDRFFAERPEGSVSTLKIQRTQQEDSAVYLCASSYDSGTGPNTEAFFGQGTRLTVV.

The chain has TRBV7-2 and TRBJ2-7, with D uncertain. The V end lost 2 bases, the J end lost 2 bases, and 10 bases lay between the germline ends. Germline CDR1 and CDR2: SGHTA and FQGNSA. This CDR3 contains 14 residues. CDR3 residues: CASSLPGDPYEQYF. CDR3 bases: TGTGCCAGCAGCTTACCCGGCGACCCCTACGAGCAGTACTTC.

The table lists this clonotype with a few counts. The V and J genes are TRBV29-1 and TRBJ2-3; D may be TRBD1 (5 bases). The V gene lost 4 bases and the J gene lost 4 bases, with 9 bases spanning the gap. The germline V gene encodes CDR1 SQVTM and CDR2 ANQGSEA. The CDR3 has 12 residues. The CDR3 DNA reads TGCAGCGTTGGTAGGGGCGCAGATACGCAGTATTTT. Its protein is CSVGRGADTQYF.

In this sample, this clonotype turned up a few times. The chain links TRBV5-4 to TRBJ2-5, with 8 bases lining up with TRBD2. This CDR3 region has 15 residues. The V gene end was trimmed by 1 base and the J gene end by 5 bases; junction bases not matched to a gene: 7. The V gene's germline CDR1 is SGHNT and CDR2 YYREEE (reference sequence). CDR3 residues: CASSLSGGGTETQYF. DNA of the CDR3: TGTGCCAGCAGCTTGTCCGGGGGGGGGACGGAGACCCAGTACTTC.

V gene TRBV4-1 combines with J gene TRBJ2-1; D perhaps matches TRBD2 (6 bases). The CDR3 is 16 residues long. The germline V gene has CDR1 MGHRA and CDR2 YSYEKL. V shed 1 base and J shed 5 bases, with 15 bases lying between them. The CDR3 protein is CASSQVRRGSNNEQFF. In DNA, the CDR3 is TGCGCCAGCAGCCAAGTACGGCGGGGTTCCAACAATGAGCAGTTCTTC.

The chain combines TRBV7-2 with TRBJ2-2; D not certain. The CDR3 totals 12 residues. Trimming pared 5 bases from V and 7 bases from J, leaving 8 bases between. The germline gives CDR1 SGHTA, CDR2 FQGNSA. CDR3 DNA: TGTGCCAGCAGCAAAAGAGGCGGGGAGCTGTTTTTT. Its translation is CASSKRGGELFF.

This rearrangement joins TRBV29-1 to TRBJ2-3; D remains unclear. The CDR3 is 16 residues long. CDR1 and CDR2 (germline): SQVTM, ANQGSEA. Trimming stripped 3 bases from V and 2 bases from J, with 18 bases between. CDR3 DNA sequence: TGCAGCGTTGACCGTCGGTCAGCACATTCCACAGATACGCAGTATTTT. Amino acids: CSVDRRSAHSTDTQYF.

The J gene is TRBJ2-2, the V gene TRBV20-1; the match to TRBD2 covers 9 bases. This CDR3 is 15 amino acids long. With V trimmed by 6 bases and J by 13 bases, 18 bases remained unmatched. Germline V gives CDR1 DFQATT, CDR2 SNEGSKA (reference sequence). CDR3 sequence: CSARSQRGAEGGLFF. The CDR3 region has the DNA TGCAGTGCCCGAAGCCAGCGGGGGGCCGAAGGTGGGCTGTTTTTT.

This clonotype has a count of ten or more. The chain employs TRBV7-2 and TRBJ1-5; no reliable D call. The CDR3 spans 14 residues. V gave up 1 base and J gave up 0 bases, with 4 bases separating them. From germline, CDR1 is SGHTA and CDR2 FQGNSA. CDR3 in DNA: TGTGCCAGCAGCTTAGACGCTAGCAATCAGCCCCAGCATTTT. The encoded protein is CASSLDASNQPQHF.

V gene TRBV6-6 combines with J gene TRBJ2-1; TRBD2 might be the D (7 bases). The CDR3 extends over 15 amino acids. The germline CDR1 and CDR2 sequences are MNHNY and SVGAGI (reference sequence). Trimming removed 5 bases from V and 8 bases from J, with 19 bases in between. CDR3 sequence: CASSRWAPGGDEQFF. In DNA, the CDR3 is TGTGCCAGCAGTCGATGGGCTCCGGGGGGCGATGAGCAGTTCTTC.

V and J are TRBV20-1 and TRBJ2-1, with TRBD1 matching 10 bases. Looked up from germline, CDR1 is DFQATT and CDR2 is SNEGSKA (reference sequence). This CDR3 is built from 12 residues. V lost 5 bases, J lost 6 bases, and 1 base stayed unmatched. The CDR3 nucleotides are TGCAGTGCTGGGGACAGGGGCAATGAGCAGTTCTTC. Translating it yields CSAGDRGNEQFF.

In nucleotides, the CDR3 is TGTGCCAGCAGCCCCCCGGCCGATAGCTATGGCTACACCTTC. The encoded protein is CASSPPADSYGYTF. The chain joins TRBV28 to TRBJ1-2, with D uncertain. Trimming took 6 bases from V and 4 from J, leaving 15 bases between them. The germline gives CDR1 MDHEN, CDR2 SYDVKM. CDR3 length: 14 amino acids.

This clonotype came up many times. The chain has TRBV7-2 and TRBJ1-2, with 10 nucleotides matching TRBD1. The CDR3 is 16 residues long. Germline CDR1 is SGHTA and CDR2 is FQGNSA. The trim removed 2 bases at V and 1 base at J, leaving 4 bases unmatched. In DNA form, the CDR3 reads TGTGCCAGCAGCTTACCGGGACAGGGGAATAACTATGGCTACACCTTC. Amino acids: CASSLPGQGNNYGYTF.

The chain joins TRBV28 to TRBJ2-4; possible D gene TRBD2, 7 bases. The CDR3 length is 16 residues. Germline loops: CDR1 MDHEN, CDR2 SYDVKM. The V end lost 7 bases, the J end lost 13 bases, and 29 bases lay between the germline ends. This chain's CDR3 is CASTSGGLGAKNRQYF. The CDR3 DNA sequence: TGTGCCAGCACCTCGGGGGGATTGGGGGCCAAAAACAGGCAGTACTTC.

V gene TRBV10-3 combines with J gene TRBJ2-1; 8 bases match TRBD2. In germline, CDR1 is ENHRY, CDR2 SYGVKD. The V segment lost 0 bases and the J segment 3 bases; nucleotides outside the gene matches: 1. The CDR3 is 15 amino acids. CDR3 loop: CAISESSGGYNEQFF. In DNA, the CDR3 is TGTGCCATCAGTGAGTCCAGCGGGGGCTACAATGAGCAGTTCTTC.

In this sample, this clonotype turned up a few times. J is TRBJ2-7 and V is TRBV7-9; D might be TRBD1 (5 bases). The germline V gene has CDR1 SEHNR and CDR2 FQNEAQ (reference sequence). The ends were cut back, 2 bases at V and 3 bases at J, with 11 bases in the middle. The CDR3 has 14 residues. The CDR3 loop is CASSLRQTDYEQYF. The CDR3 DNA is TGTGCCAGCAGCTTAAGACAGACCGACTACGAGCAGTACTTC.

The chain joins TRBV6-1 to TRBJ2-7; 8 nucleotides align to TRBD2. CDR1 and CDR2 (germline): MNHNS, SASEGT. J lost 5 bases, V lost 5 bases, and 8 bases had no gene match. The CDR3 loop spans 14 amino acids. The CDR3: CASSHGRGINEQYF. As DNA, the CDR3 is TGTGCCAGCAGTCACGGGAGGGGGATTAACGAGCAGTACTTC.

J is TRBJ2-7 and V is TRBV6-1; 14 bases are a match to TRBD2. The CDR3 runs 16 residues. With 5 bases clipped from V and 3 bases from J, the junction kept 6 bases outside the gene matches. The germline V gene has CDR1 MNHNS and CDR2 SASEGT. The CDR3: CASSPGLAGGLYEQYF. The CDR3 DNA is TGTGCCAGCAGTCCCGGACTAGCGGGGGGCCTCTACGAGCAGTACTTC.

The sample holds a few counts of this clonotype. The CDR3 DNA sequence: TGTGCCACCCAACAGGGGACTTCCTACGAGCAGTACTTC. Its protein product is CATQQGTSYEQYF. V usage is TRBV12-3 or TRBV12-4 and J usage is TRBJ2-7; D may be TRBD1 (7 bases). Trimming removed 10 bases from V and 1 base from J, with 14 bases in between. The CDR3 runs 13 residues.

In this sample, this clonotype turned up a few times. The genes are TRBV29-1 and TRBJ2-1; 9 nucleotides agree with TRBD2. In germline, CDR1 is SQVTM, CDR2 ANQGSEA. The V segment lost 7 bases and the J segment 8 bases; nucleotides outside the gene matches: 9. The CDR3 runs 13 residues. The CDR3 sequence is CSASRTSEDEQFF. CDR3 DNA: TGCAGCGCGTCCCGGACTAGCGAGGATGAGCAGTTCTTC.

This clonotype was seen a few times. The chain uses TRBV5-6 and TRBJ1-1; D call uncertain. The germline CDR1 and CDR2 sequences are SGHDT and YYEEEE. Trimming removed 4 bases at V and 8 bases at J, with 12 bases between. The CDR3 sequence is 12 residues long. This chain's CDR3 is CASSVSDGEAFF. The CDR3 DNA reads TGTGCCAGCAGCGTAAGTGACGGCGAAGCTTTCTTT. The whole variable domain, remainder taken from reference TRBV5-6 and TRBJ1-1, is DAGVTQSPTHLIKTRGQQVTLRCSPKSGHDTVSWYQQALGQGPQFIFQYYEEEERQRGNFPDRFSGHQFPNYSSELNVNALLLGDSALYLCASSVSDGEAFFGQGTRLTVV.

J is TRBJ2-3 and V is TRBV7-2; D may be TRBD2 (5 bases). In germline, CDR1 is SGHTA, CDR2 FQGNSA. The V and J ends lost 4 bases and 2 bases respectively, with 13 bases between them. The CDR3 contains 15 residues. The CDR3: CASSSRRVPTDTQYF. The CDR3 coding sequence is TGTGCCAGCAGCTCACGGCGGGTTCCCACAGATACGCAGTATTTT. The variable domain in full, completed from reference TRBV7-2 and TRBJ2-3, reads GAGVSQSPSNKVTEKGKDVELRCDPISGHTALYWYRQSLGQGLEFLIYFQGNSAPDKSGLPSDRFSAERTGGSVSTLTIQRTQQEDSAVYLCASSSRRVPTDTQYFGPGTRLTVL.

This chain joins TRBV12-3 or TRBV12-4 and TRBJ2-3, with 8 bases fitting TRBD1. J gave up 2 bases and V 6 bases, and 10 bases lay outside the gene matches. The CDR3 is 16 amino acids. The DNA of the CDR3 is TGTGCCAGCAGCCACCCGACAGGGGAGCCCACAGATACGCAGTATTTT. Translation gives CASSHPTGEPTDTQYF.

This clonotype was found a few times. The chain is built from TRBV10-3 and TRBJ2-2; 11 bases line up with TRBD2. V was clipped by 3 bases and J by 6 bases; unmatched bases: 6. This CDR3 is built from 16 residues. Germline values: CDR1 ENHRY, CDR2 SYGVKD. CDR3 sequence (DNA): TGTGCCATCAGTGACGGTAGCGGGGGGGTCCCCGGGGAGCTGTTTTTT. Its translation: CAISDGSGGVPGELFF.

The chain joins TRBV20-1 to TRBJ2-7, with 8 bases lining up with TRBD1. Germline V gene data show CDR1 as DFQATT and CDR2 as SNEGSKA (reference sequence). V dropped 3 bases and J dropped 7; count of bases not matched to a gene: 5. The length of the CDR3 is 12 residues. The CDR3 reads CSARDRVEEQYF. CDR3 DNA sequence: TGCAGTGCTAGGGACAGGGTCGAGGAGCAGTACTTC.

This clonotype came up many times. The gene calls are TRBV7-2 and TRBJ2-1; no reliable D call. The V end lost 5 bases, the J end lost 0 bases, and 11 bases lay between the germline ends. From germline, CDR1 is SGHTA and CDR2 FQGNSA. This CDR3 has 15 amino acids. The CDR3 DNA reads TGTGCCAGCAGCACACTACGAAGCTCCTACAATGAGCAGTTCTTC. Its translation: CASSTLRSSYNEQFF. Looking up the rest from reference TRBV7-2 and TRBJ2-1 gives the full variable domain: GAGVSQSPSNKVTEKGKDVELRCDPISGHTALYWYRQSLGQGLEFLIYFQGNSAPDKSGLPSDRFSAERTGGSVSTLTIQRTQQEDSAVYLCASSTLRSSYNEQFFGPGTRLTVL.

This chain uses TRBV5-5 with TRBJ2-1; 7 nucleotides align to TRBD1. This CDR3 spans 16 amino acids. Trimming removed 2 bases from V and 5 bases from J; junction bases left unmatched: 10. The V gene's germline CDR1 is SGHKS and CDR2 YYEKEE (reference sequence). CDR3: CASSFFIRGGHNEQFF. The DNA of the CDR3 is TGTGCCAGCAGCTTTTTTATTAGAGGGGGCCACAATGAGCAGTTCTTC.